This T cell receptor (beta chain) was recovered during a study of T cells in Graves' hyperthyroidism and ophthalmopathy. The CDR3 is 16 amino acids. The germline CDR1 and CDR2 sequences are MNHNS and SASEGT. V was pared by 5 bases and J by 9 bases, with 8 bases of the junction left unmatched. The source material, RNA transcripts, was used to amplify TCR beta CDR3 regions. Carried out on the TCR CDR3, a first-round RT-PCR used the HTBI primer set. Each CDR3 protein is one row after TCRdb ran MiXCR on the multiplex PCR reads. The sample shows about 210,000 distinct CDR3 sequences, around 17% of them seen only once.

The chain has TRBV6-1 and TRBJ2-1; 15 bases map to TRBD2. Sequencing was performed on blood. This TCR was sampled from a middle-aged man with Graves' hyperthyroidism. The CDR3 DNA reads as TGTGCCAGCAGTAGGACTAGCGGGGGGGCGCGGTCTGAGCAGTTCTTC. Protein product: CASSRTSGGARSEQFF.